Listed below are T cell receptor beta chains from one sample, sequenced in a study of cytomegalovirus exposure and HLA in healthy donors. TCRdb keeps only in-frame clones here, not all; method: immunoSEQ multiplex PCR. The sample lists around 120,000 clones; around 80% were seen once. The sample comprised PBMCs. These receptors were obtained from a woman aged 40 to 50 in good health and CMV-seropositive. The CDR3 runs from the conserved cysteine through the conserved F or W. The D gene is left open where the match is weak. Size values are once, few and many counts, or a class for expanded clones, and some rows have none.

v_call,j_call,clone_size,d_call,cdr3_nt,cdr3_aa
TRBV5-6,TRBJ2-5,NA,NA,TGTGCCAGCAGCCCCGTAGCGGAACGAGAGACCCAGTACTTC,CASSPVAERETQYF
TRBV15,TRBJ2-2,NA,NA,TGTGCCACCAGGCCAGGCGCGAACACCGGGGAGCTGTTTTTT,CATRPGANTGELFF
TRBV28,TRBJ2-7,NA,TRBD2,TGTGCCAGCAGTTTAACTAGCGGGGGGCTCCCCTACGAGCAGTACTTC,CASSLTSGGLPYEQYF
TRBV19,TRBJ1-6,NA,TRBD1,TGTGCCAGTAGGACAGGGGAGGCGAATTCACCCCTCCACTTT,CASRTGEANSPLHF
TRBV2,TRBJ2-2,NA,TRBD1,TGTGCCAGCAGTGTGGGACAGGGCCACGGGGAGCTGTTTTTT,CASSVGQGHGELFF
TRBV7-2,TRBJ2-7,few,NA,TGTGCCAGCAGCTTAGAGGCGGTGACGGTCGGCTACGAGCAGTACTTC,CASSLEAVTVGYEQYF
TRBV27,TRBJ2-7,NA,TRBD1,TGTGCCAGCAGCCCATATACGGGCAGGGGGTTCGACGAGCAGTACTTC,CASSPYTGRGFDEQYF
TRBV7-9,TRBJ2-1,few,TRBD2,TGTGCCAGCAGCACCGGACTAGCTCCAAACAATGAGCAGTTCTTC,CASSTGLAPNNEQFF
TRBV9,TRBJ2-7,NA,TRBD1,TGTGCCAGCAGTCTTGGAAGACAGGGTCGGTACGAGCAGTACTTC,CASSLGRQGRYEQYF
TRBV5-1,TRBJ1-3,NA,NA,TGCGCCAGCAGCCTGTCCGGTAGCTCTGGAAACACCATATATTTT,CASSLSGSSGNTIYF
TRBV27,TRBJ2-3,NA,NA,TGTGCCAGCTCGGAATTGAGCAGGCCCATCACAGATACGCAGTATTTT,CASSELSRPITDTQYF
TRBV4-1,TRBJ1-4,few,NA,TGCGCCAGCAGCCCGACGGGACTGTTTAATGAAAAACTGTTTTTT,CASSPTGLFNEKLFF
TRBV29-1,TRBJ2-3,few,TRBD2,TGCAGCGTTGAAGGGGGACTAGCGGGGGCCTTAGATACGCAGTATTTT,CSVEGGLAGALDTQYF
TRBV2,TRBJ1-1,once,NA,TGTGCCAGCAGTGAAGACAGGGAGGGTTTCTTT,CASSEDREGFF
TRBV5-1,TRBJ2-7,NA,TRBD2,TGCGCCAGCAGCCCAGGCGGGGGGAACTCCTACGAGCAGTACTTC,CASSPGGGNSYEQYF
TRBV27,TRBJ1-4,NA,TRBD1,TGTGCCAGCAGTTTATCACGGACAGGGGCCACTAATGAAAAACTGTTTTTT,CASSLSRTGATNEKLFF
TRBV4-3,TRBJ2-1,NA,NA,TGCGCCAGCAGCCAAGTTAAGCTAGGAGGTCGTAATGAGCAGTTCTTC,CASSQVKLGGRNEQFF
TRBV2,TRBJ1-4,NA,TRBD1,TGTGCCAGCAGCGGACAGGGAGGCGGAACTAATGAAAAACTGTTTTTT,CASSGQGGGTNEKLFF